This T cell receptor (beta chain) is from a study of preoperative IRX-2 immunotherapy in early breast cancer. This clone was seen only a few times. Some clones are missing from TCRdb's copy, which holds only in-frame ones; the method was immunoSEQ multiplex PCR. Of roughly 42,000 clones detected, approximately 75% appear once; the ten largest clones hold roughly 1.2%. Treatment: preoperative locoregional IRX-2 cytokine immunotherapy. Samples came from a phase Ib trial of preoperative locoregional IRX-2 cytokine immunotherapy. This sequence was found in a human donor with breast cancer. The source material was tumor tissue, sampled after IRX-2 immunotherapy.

The CDR3: CASSQDAYRFYGYTF. In DNA, the CDR3 is TGTGCCAGCAGCCAAGATGCCTACCGCTTTTATGGCTACACCTTC. The gene calls are TRBV14 and TRBJ1-2; no reliable D call. The V and J ends lost 0 bases and 5 bases respectively, with 13 bases between them. The germline V gene has CDR1 SGHDN and CDR2 FVKESK. CDR3 size: 15 residues.